A selection of T cell receptor beta chains follows, all from one sample in a study of blood T cells in healthy people across ages. TCRdb re-called the 5' RACE reads through MiXCR, storing one row per CDR3 protein. This sample has fewer than 2,000,000 distinct CDR3 sequences; about 35% occur once, and the top ten carry roughly 10%. Sequencing input: blood. The source is a woman aged 25-40 years in good health. Both conserved end residues are part of each CDR3. The order of the fields is clone size, J gene, D gene, V gene, CDR3 protein, CDR3 DNA. A D gene is named only where the DNA matches it firmly. Not every row has a clone size; where given, it reads once, few, many or a size class.

many	TRBJ1-2	TRBD1	TRBV2	CASSYTGGDGYTF	TGTGCCAGCAGTTATACAGGGGGCGATGGCTACACCTTC
-	TRBJ2-7	-	TRBV6-2/TRBV6-3	CVSSYSGYEQYF	TGTGTCAGCAGTTACTCCGGTTACGAGCAGTACTTC
-	TRBJ1-1	-	TRBV7-9	CASSLPTPNTEAFF	TGTGCCAGCAGCTTGCCGACACCGAACACTGAAGCTTTCTTT
few	TRBJ2-1	TRBD2	TRBV7-9	CASSLGLPNYNEQFF	TGTGCCAGCAGCTTGGGACTACCGAATTACAATGAGCAGTTCTTC
few	TRBJ1-5	TRBD1	TRBV7-9	CASSPGTADHQPQHF	TGTGCCAGCAGCCCCGGGACAGCCGACCATCAGCCCCAGCATTTT
-	TRBJ2-1	-	TRBV5-1	CASSLVGQSSDEQFF	TGCGCCAGCAGCTTGGTCGGCCAGTCGTCCGATGAGCAGTTCTTC
-	TRBJ2-3	-	TRBV11-3	CASSLDPRSADTQYF	TGTGCCAGCAGCTTAGATCCCCGCAGCGCAGATACGCAGTATTTT
few	TRBJ2-7	-	TRBV12-5	CASGLAVGDTSYEQYF	TGTGCTAGTGGTTTGGCCGTCGGGGACACCTCCTACGAGCAGTACTTC
-	TRBJ1-1	-	TRBV6-6	CASSYGAGYTEAFF	TGTGCCAGCAGTTACGGGGCAGGGTACACTGAAGCTTTCTTT
once	TRBJ2-7	-	TRBV20-1	CSARERTREWSTKQYF	TGCAGTGCTAGAGAGCGAACTCGGGAGTGGTCTACGAAGCAGTACTTC
-	TRBJ1-2	-	TRBV6-1	CASSEVRQNYGYTF	TGTGCCAGCAGTGAAGTCCGACAGAACTATGGCTACACCTTC
few	TRBJ1-2	TRBD1	TRBV5-1	CASSPRQGTNYGYTF	TGCGCCAGCAGCCCACGACAGGGGACTAACTATGGCTACACCTTC
few	TRBJ2-3	-	TRBV12-3/TRBV12-4	CASTSGPSGTDTQYF	TGTGCCAGCACCTCAGGTCCTAGCGGCACAGATACGCAGTATTTT
-	TRBJ1-6	-	TRBV5-1	CASSLDSPDNSPLHF	TGCGCCAGCAGTTTGGACAGCCCCGATAATTCACCCCTCCACTTT
few	TRBJ2-7	-	TRBV9	CASSPSHVSSYEQYF	TGTGCCAGCAGTCCATCTCACGTGAGCTCCTACGAGCAGTACTTC
-	TRBJ2-1	-	TRBV7-3	CTSSYSGGPYNEQFF	TGTACCAGCAGCTACTCAGGGGGGCCCTACAATGAGCAGTTCTTC
-	TRBJ2-5	TRBD2	TRBV3-1	CASSRAGLAGRETQYF	TGTGCCAGCAGCCGTGCCGGACTAGCGGGGAGAGAGACCCAGTACTTC
few	TRBJ1-1	-	TRBV20-1	CSARDFMSGTEAFF	TGCAGTGCTCGGGACTTTATGTCGGGCACTGAAGCTTTCTTT